This T cell receptor (beta chain) was retrieved from a study of vaccination and CD4 T cells after COVID-19. Study background: The cells were exposed to overlapping spike peptides originating from SARS-CoV-2, HCoV-NL63, HCoV-OC43 and HCoV-229E for stimulation. Points from the study as a whole: In convalescent patients, a median about 87% of reactive clones appeared only post-vaccination.

Judged by abundance, this clonotype is medium-sized. Its antigen is still unknown. As to treatment: roughly 11-day PBMC culture with coronavirus spike peptide pools or control peptides (ViraFEST assay). Cultured CD4+ T cell DNA was sequenced using the Oncomine TCR Beta short-read assay. TCRdb processed the PCR reads anew with MiXCR; each CDR3 protein has one entry. The data contain 15,000 to 20,000 distinct CDR3 sequences, approximately 50% of them singletons. Germline CDR1 reads LNHDA; CDR2 reads SQIVND (reference sequence). The CDR3 covers 14 residues. V gave up 7 bases and J gave up 7 bases; unmatched junction bases: 6.

V is TRBV19 and J is TRBJ1-6; 8 bases map to TRBD1. The sample here was CD4+ T cells from blood, cultured in vitro, taken before SARS-CoV-2 vaccination. The source of this sequence is a human donor who had recovered from COVID-19. CDR3: CASIGDRTNSPLHF. CDR3 nucleotides: TGTGCCAGTATCGGGGACAGGACGAATTCACCCCTCCACTTT. The variable domain in full, with the rest retrieved from reference TRBV19 and TRBJ1-6, is DGGITQSPKYLFRKEGQNVTLSCEQNLNHDAMYWYRQDPGQGLRLIYYSQIVNDFQKGDIAEGYSVSREKKESFPLTVTSAQKNPTAFYLCASIGDRTNSPLHFGNGTRLTVT.